The clone carrying this T cell receptor beta chain has just one count. Its antigen is unknown. Being one base from a much bigger clone, this may be a read error. It is likely a read error, because the conserved phenylalanine at the end of the CDR3 is missing. The sample belongs to a study of T cells in Graves' hyperthyroidism and ophthalmopathy. In the study overall: Any treatment followed the collection of peripheral blood at initial diagnosis. General study results and limits: Ophthalmopathy stood apart from stable hyperthyroidism in a 13 V-J model.

The V end was cut by 8 bases, the J end by 2 bases, with 12 bases between. This CDR3 has 13 residues. The germline gives CDR1 PRHDT, CDR2 FYEKMQ (reference sequence). Amplified regions were TCR beta CDR3 sequences from RNA transcripts. The HTBI set primed first-round TCR CDR3 RT-PCR. TCRdb re-called the multiplex PCR reads through MiXCR, storing one row per CDR3 protein. The sample shows roughly 250,000 distinct CDR3 sequences, about 14% of them seen only once. This TCR derives from a woman aged 40 to 50 with Graves' hyperthyroidism that later progressed to Graves' ophthalmopathy. The chain recombines TRBV13 with TRBJ1-1, with D perhaps matching TRBD1 (5 bases). The sample comprised blood. CDR3: CASRMGGNTEAFS. The CDR3 DNA is TGTGCCAGCCGGATGGGGGGAAACACTGAAGCTTTCTCT.